The rows below give T cell receptor beta chains drawn from one sample of a study of blood T cell repertoires in COVID-19. Method: immunoSEQ multiplex PCR; TCRdb's copy keeps in-frame clones and lacks some. The sample has roughly 100,000 clones; around nine tenths are singletons. The material sequenced was peripheral blood. These TCRs come from a man aged 50-60 years with active or convalescent COVID-19. The CDR3 runs from the conserved cysteine through the conserved F or W. A D gene is named only where the DNA matches it firmly. A clone size is listed for some rows: how often the clone was seen (once, few, many), or a class if it is expanded.

d_call	clone_size	v_call	j_call	cdr3_nt	cdr3_aa
TRBD1	-	TRBV14	TRBJ2-7	TGTGCCAGCAGCCTTCAGGGGGTAGATCGCTACGAGCAGTACTTC	CASSLQGVDRYEQYF
TRBD1	-	TRBV6-4	TRBJ1-1	TGTGCCAGCAGCGGGACAGGGAGTGGTGAAGCTTTCTTT	CASSGTGSGEAFF
-	-	TRBV5-5	TRBJ2-2	TGTGCCAGCAGCCTCTACACCGGGGAGCTGTTTTTT	CASSLYTGELFF
-	-	TRBV19	TRBJ2-3	TGTGCCAGTAGTACAGGGACTAGCACAGATACGCAGTATTTT	CASSTGTSTDTQYF
TRBD2	-	TRBV5-1	TRBJ2-3	TGCGCCAGCAGCACGACTAGCGGGGTGTTCACAGATACGCAGTATTTT	CASSTTSGVFTDTQYF
-	-	TRBV19	TRBJ1-3	TGTGCCAGTAGTACAACGGTTGGAAACACCATATATTTT	CASSTTVGNTIYF
TRBD1	-	TRBV9	TRBJ1-3	TGTGCCAGCAGCTCCGGACAGGGAGCAAACACCATATATTTT	CASSSGQGANTIYF
TRBD1	few	TRBV7-2	TRBJ1-5	TGTGCCAGCAGCTTAACAGGGGAATATAGCAATCAGCCCCAGCATTTT	CASSLTGEYSNQPQHF
-	-	TRBV4-2	TRBJ1-2	TGTGCCAGCAGCCAACAGGGTTCTAACTATGGCTACACCTTC	CASSQQGSNYGYTF
-	-	TRBV7-2	TRBJ2-2	TGTGCCAGCAGCCCCGACCGGGATCCAGCCACCGGGGAGCTGTTTTTT	CASSPDRDPATGELFF
TRBD1	-	TRBV4-1	TRBJ2-6	TGCGCCAGCAGCCTTATCATAGGACAGGGATTTGGTGGGGCCAACGTCCTGACTTTC	CASSLIIGQGFGGANVLTF
-	-	TRBV12-3/TRBV12-4	TRBJ2-2	TGTGCCAGCAGTCAGAACACCGGGGAGCTGTTTTTT	CASSQNTGELFF
TRBD1	-	TRBV24-1	TRBJ1-2	TGTGCCACCAGTGAACCGGGACAGGGCTCCTATGGCTACACCTTC	CATSEPGQGSYGYTF
-	-	TRBV5-4	TRBJ2-7	TGTGCCAGCAGCAGGAAAGAGGCTGCTAGTCTCGAGCAGTACTTC	CASSRKEAASLEQYF
TRBD1	-	TRBV27	TRBJ2-7	TGTGCCAGCAGTTTAGAGAGGACAGGCGGCGAGCAGTACTTC	CASSLERTGGEQYF
-	-	TRBV12-5	TRBJ1-5	TGTGCTAGTGGTTTGGTTTGGAGGGGCGACGGGAGCAATCAGCCCCAGCATTTT	CASGLVWRGDGSNQPQHF
-	-	TRBV30	TRBJ2-3	TGTGCCTTCTCACAGGGAGCGGATACGCAGTATTTT	CAFSQGADTQYF
TRBD1	-	TRBV29-1	TRBJ2-2	TGCAGCGTTCGGACCGGGACAGGGAACACCGGGGAGCTGTTTTTT	CSVRTGTGNTGELFF
TRBD1	-	TRBV7-2	TRBJ1-5	TGTGCCAGCAGCTGGGACAGGGGGTATCAGCCCCAGCATTTT	CASSWDRGYQPQHF
-	-	TRBV28	TRBJ2-4	TGTGCCAGCAGTTCAGGGGTCAAAAACATTCAGTACTTC	CASSSGVKNIQYF
-	-	TRBV5-8	TRBJ2-5	TGTGCCAGCAGCTTAACCGGGACACACCAAGAGACCCAGTACTTC	CASSLTGTHQETQYF
-	-	TRBV18	TRBJ1-6	TGTGCCAGCTCACCAGACAGTGATTCACCCCTCCACTTT	CASSPDSDSPLHF
TRBD1	-	TRBV2	TRBJ2-1	TGTGCCAGCAGCCGACAGGGGCTCGGGAATGAGCAGTTCTTC	CASSRQGLGNEQFF
-	-	TRBV13	TRBJ2-1	TGTGCCAGCAGCTTAGCGGGTCACTTCTACAATGAGCAGTTCTTC	CASSLAGHFYNEQFF
-	-	TRBV9	TRBJ2-5	TGTGCCAGCAGCGTAGGGGGGCGGGAGACCCAGTACTTC	CASSVGGRETQYF
TRBD1	-	TRBV5-1	TRBJ2-1	TGCGCCAGCAGCCTACCAGGGACAGGGGGTTCTGAGCAGTTCTTC	CASSLPGTGGSEQFF
-	few	TRBV27	TRBJ1-1	TGTGCCAGCAGTTTAAACAGCTTGAACACTGAAGCTTTCTTT	CASSLNSLNTEAFF
-	-	TRBV10-1	TRBJ2-3	TGCGCCAGCAGTGAGTCCACTACGCCAGATACGCAGTATTTT	CASSESTTPDTQYF
-	-	TRBV11-2	TRBJ2-2	TGTGCCAGCAGCTTAGGCAGGAACACCGGGGAGCTGTTTTTT	CASSLGRNTGELFF
TRBD1	-	TRBV9	TRBJ1-1	TGTGCCAGCAGCCCACCACAGGGGTCGAACACTGAAGCTTTCTTT	CASSPPQGSNTEAFF
TRBD1	-	TRBV7-2	TRBJ2-1	TGTGCCAGCAGCACCGGGACAGGGCGATACAATGAGCAGTTCTTC	CASSTGTGRYNEQFF
-	-	TRBV10-3	TRBJ2-1	TGTGCCATCAGTGAGTCAAGTAGCGGTGACAATGAGCAGTTCTTC	CAISESSSGDNEQFF
-	-	TRBV5-4	TRBJ2-3	TGTGCCAGCAGCTCGGGACTGCCCAGCACAGATACGCAGTATTTT	CASSSGLPSTDTQYF
TRBD1	few	TRBV2	TRBJ1-2	TGTGCCAGCAGTCCGACAGGGGAAGGATATGGCTACACCTTC	CASSPTGEGYGYTF
TRBD1	-	TRBV28	TRBJ1-6	TGTGCCAGCAGTTGGACAGGGTATTCACCCCTCCACTTT	CASSWTGYSPLHF
TRBD2	-	TRBV9	TRBJ2-2	TGTGCCAGCAGCACCAATCCCGGGACTAGTGGCACCGGGGAGCTGTTTTTT	CASSTNPGTSGTGELFF
TRBD1	-	TRBV28	TRBJ1-6	TGTGCCAGCAGTTTGGGTACAGGGGCTCTTAATTCACCCCTCCACTTT	CASSLGTGALNSPLHF
-	-	TRBV25-1	TRBJ1-2	TGTGCCAGCAGCCAATCGGGGGTGGATGGCTACACCTTC	CASSQSGVDGYTF
TRBD2	-	TRBV24-1	TRBJ2-5	TGTGCCACCAGTGATGCCGGGACTAGTTTTCGAGAGACCCAGTACTTC	CATSDAGTSFRETQYF
-	-	TRBV21-1	TRBJ1-6	TGTGCCAGCAGCAAACAAGACAAATCGAATTCACCCCTCCACTTT	CASSKQDKSNSPLHF
-	-	TRBV6-5	TRBJ1-2	TGTGCCAGCAGACCCGACAACTCTAACTATGGCTACACCTTC	CASRPDNSNYGYTF
-	-	TRBV7-2	TRBJ2-7	TGTGCCAGCAGCCTAACCTACGAGCAGTACTTC	CASSLTYEQYF
-	-	TRBV19	TRBJ2-4	TGTGCCAGTTCAACTCCGCTACGGGGACTAGCCAAAAACATTCAGTACTTC	CASSTPLRGLAKNIQYF
-	-	TRBV15	TRBJ2-2	TGTGCCACCAGCAGAGCCCATCCGGGTGACTATGGCGGGGAGCTGTTTTTT	CATSRAHPGDYGGELFF
-	many	TRBV5-4	TRBJ2-7	TGTGCCAGCTCAGGGGCTTATACGGACGAGCAGTACTTC	CASSGAYTDEQYF
TRBD2	-	TRBV9	TRBJ2-5	TGTGCCAGCAGCGCTGGCGGGGGGGCCGTAGAGACCCAGTACTTC	CASSAGGGAVETQYF
TRBD1	few	TRBV3-1/TRBV3-2	TRBJ1-6	TGTGCCAGCAGCCAGGGGGACAGGGGGTTACCCCTCCACTTT	CASSQGDRGLPLHF
-	once	TRBV2	TRBJ1-5	TGTGCCAGCAGGAAGGAGGCAGGTCGGGAGCCCCAGCATTTT	CASRKEAGREPQHF
TRBD2	few	TRBV4-3	TRBJ2-7	TGCGCCAGCAGCCAAGTGGGCGGGGGTTACGAGCAGTACTTC	CASSQVGGGYEQYF
TRBD2	-	TRBV27	TRBJ2-5	TGTGCCAGCAGTCCCTGGGTAGCGGGGGGCCAAGAGACCCAGTACTTC	CASSPWVAGGQETQYF
-	-	TRBV5-1	TRBJ1-5	TGCGCCAGCAGCCCGGCGGGAGGGCTGGGCAATCAGCCCCAGCATTTT	CASSPAGGLGNQPQHF
TRBD1	-	TRBV27	TRBJ2-7	TGTGCCAGCAGTTTATCGACAGGGACGAGCTACGAGCAGTACTTC	CASSLSTGTSYEQYF
-	-	TRBV28	TRBJ1-1	TGTGCCAGCAGCCCCAGTCAGGGAAGGTCGACTGAAGCTTTCTTT	CASSPSQGRSTEAFF
-	-	TRBV4-1	TRBJ1-1	TGCGCCAGCCAGCTCCGGGGGAACACTGAAGCTTTCTTT	CASQLRGNTEAFF
TRBD1	-	TRBV5-6	TRBJ2-1	TGTGCCAGCAGCTTGTCGGGGACAGATGAGCAGTTCTTC	CASSLSGTDEQFF
-	-	TRBV7-9	TRBJ1-2	TGTGCCAGCAGCTTAGAAACAGGGAACTATGGCTACACCTTC	CASSLETGNYGYTF
-	-	TRBV7-2	TRBJ2-7	TGTGCCAGCAGCCTACCCGGGAGCTCCTACGAGCAGTACTTC	CASSLPGSSYEQYF
TRBD1	-	TRBV13	TRBJ1-4	TGTGCCAGCAGCCCCGGGACAGCCGGTGGGGAAAAACTGTTTTTT	CASSPGTAGGEKLFF
-	-	TRBV24-1	TRBJ2-6	TGTGCCACCAGTGCCAACTCCGACGTCCTGACTTTC	CATSANSDVLTF